These 5 T cell receptor beta chains came from one sample sequenced in a study of Graves' ophthalmopathy and Graves' hyperthyroidism. RNA transcripts provided the template for amplifying TCR beta CDR3 regions. HTBI primers served in a first-round RT-PCR, which a second-round multiplex PCR followed. MiXCR, applied by TCRdb to the multiplex PCR reads, yields one record per CDR3 protein. The table shows a few hundred thousand distinct CDR3 sequences, with around a fifth occurring only once. The sequencing input was peripheral blood. The receptors shown here come from a woman aged 50 to 60 with Graves' ophthalmopathy.

This clonotype showed up many times. The chain links TRBV6-5 to TRBJ2-3, with a possible D match to TRBD2 (6 bases). The CDR3 loop spans 16 amino acids. V dropped 2 bases and J dropped 6 bases, with 18 bases sitting between them. Germline loops: CDR1 MNHEY, CDR2 SVGAGI. The CDR3 region is CASSYRSGVGLDTQYF. DNA of the CDR3: TGTGCCAGCAGTTACCGTTCGGGAGTCGGATTGGATACGCAGTATTTT.

The chain combines TRBV5-1 with TRBJ2-1, with D tentatively TRBD2 (6 bases). Germline V gene lookup returns CDR1 SGHRS and CDR2 YFSETQ. This CDR3 has 16 amino acids. The V end was cut by 5 bases, the J end by 3 bases, with 18 bases between. The CDR3 DNA sequence: TGCGCCAGCAGGTTATCAGTCGGAGGGCACTACAATGAGCAGTTCTTC. Protein sequence: CASRLSVGGHYNEQFF.

The sample holds many counts of this clonotype. This rearrangement joins TRBV6-5 to TRBJ2-7; D unclear. The germline V gene encodes CDR1 MNHEY and CDR2 SVGAGI. The CDR3 has 11 residues. V was shortened by 6 bases and J by 3 bases, with 6 bases between the two germline ends. CDR3 sequence: CASRTIYEQYF. The CDR3 region has the DNA TGTGCCAGCAGAACCATCTACGAGCAGTACTTC.

CDR3 in DNA: TGTGCCAGCAGTCCTACTCTAGACCGGTCGGGGGGCGGCGAGCAGTACTTC. Translated: CASSPTLDRSGGGEQYF. The rearrangement joins TRBV6-2 or TRBV6-3 to TRBJ2-7; perhaps TRBD2 as D (7 bases). The CDR3 covers 17 residues. Germline-derived CDR1 and CDR2 are MNHEY and SVGEGT. V lost 5 bases to trimming and J lost 6 bases, with 26 bases between them.

This clonotype was found a few times. V gene TRBV6-1 combines with J gene TRBJ1-6; D is possibly TRBD1 (6 bases). Germline lookup yields CDR1 MNHNS and CDR2 SASEGT. The CDR3 totals 15 residues. Deletions cut 3 bases from V and 8 bases from J, with 14 bases between. The chain's CDR3 is CASSELGGRDSPLHF. CDR3 nucleotide sequence: TGTGCCAGCAGTGAGTTGGGGGGCAGAGATTCACCCCTCCACTTT.